This T cell receptor beta chain was found in a study of cytomegalovirus exposure and HLA in healthy donors. This CDR3 comprises 12 residues. With 4 bases removed from V and 4 bases from J, the gap between germline ends came to 8 bases. Germline V gene data show CDR1 as GTSNPN and CDR2 as SVGIG (reference sequence). Whole-study results and caveats: Researchers reported in a later analysis that a missense DCLRE1C variant was tied to TCR beta V- and J-gene trimming. It was reported in a later analysis that an Asian-associated ancestry cluster showed fewer N-insertions than the approximately 690-donor mean. It was 150 or so TCR beta chains that were listed as cytomegalovirus-associated.

The PCR made use of 60 Vbeta and 13 Jbeta primers. Repertoires were generated with immunoSEQ multiplex PCR, while TCRdb's copy carries only in-frame clones and drops some. Of about 120,000 clones listed, roughly 70% were seen once; the top ten hold less than 3%. As to this clone: Its specificity is unknown. Other DNA variants within this sample encode the same CDR3.

This TCR came from a woman between 35 and 50 years old in good health and CMV-seropositive. The chain is built from TRBV30 and TRBJ1-3; D uncertain. Sequenced material: PBMCs. The CDR3 loop is CAWTVAGNTIYF. CDR3 sequence (DNA): TGTGCCTGGACGGTCGCCGGAAACACCATATATTTT.